These T cell receptor beta chains were read from a single sample in a study of PD-1 blockade in classical Hodgkin lymphoma. The data were produced by immunoSEQ multiplex PCR, yet TCRdb's version contains in-frame clones alone and is incomplete. The table records about 2,700 clones, 70% of them present only once. Here the sequenced sample was CD8+ T cells from blood, taken before the fourth cycle of nivolumab. The receptors stem from a human donor with classical Hodgkin lymphoma. Each CDR3 is given with its conserved first and last residue. Each record gives: V gene, D gene, J gene, clone size, CDR3 DNA, CDR3 protein. A D gene is named only where the DNA matches it firmly. Expanded clones get a size class; other rows say once, few or many, or leave the size out.

v_gene: TRBV11-3; d_gene: TRBD2; j_gene: TRBJ2-7; abundance: -; CDR3nt: TGTGCCAGCAGCTTACCGGGGGGCGAGCAGTACTTC; CDR3aa: CASSLPGGEQYF
v_gene: TRBV6-4; d_gene: TRBD1; j_gene: TRBJ2-1; abundance: -; CDR3nt: TGTGCCAGCAGTGACGGGACAGGGGGCAATGAGCAGTTCTTC; CDR3aa: CASSDGTGGNEQFF
v_gene: TRBV5-1; d_gene: -; j_gene: TRBJ2-7; abundance: few; CDR3nt: TGCGCCAGCAGCACCGAACTAGCAGCCTACGAGCAGTACTTC; CDR3aa: CASSTELAAYEQYF
v_gene: TRBV11-2; d_gene: TRBD2; j_gene: TRBJ2-7; abundance: -; CDR3nt: TGTGCCAGCAGCTTAGGGACGGGAGGTCCCAGCTCCTACGAGCAGTACTTC; CDR3aa: CASSLGTGGPSSYEQYF
v_gene: TRBV19; d_gene: -; j_gene: TRBJ1-1; abundance: once; CDR3nt: TGTGCCAGTAGTATGACTGTGAACACTGAAGCTTTCTTT; CDR3aa: CASSMTVNTEAFF
v_gene: TRBV29-1; d_gene: TRBD1; j_gene: TRBJ1-2; abundance: few; CDR3nt: TGCAGCGCAGTGGCCAGGGGGGGCTACACCTTC; CDR3aa: CSAVARGGYTF
v_gene: TRBV7-9; d_gene: TRBD2; j_gene: TRBJ2-1; abundance: -; CDR3nt: TGTGCCAGCAGCTTTCGCGGGACTAGCGGGAGCGGGTCCTACAATGAGCAGTTCTTC; CDR3aa: CASSFRGTSGSGSYNEQFF
v_gene: TRBV5-5; d_gene: TRBD2; j_gene: TRBJ2-5; abundance: -; CDR3nt: TGTGCCAGCAGCTTGGGTCCAGCGGGAGGGGAGACCCAGTACTTC; CDR3aa: CASSLGPAGGETQYF
v_gene: TRBV28; d_gene: -; j_gene: TRBJ2-7; abundance: medium-sized; CDR3nt: TGTGCCAGCAGCTCCGGGCCCGACGGCACCTACGAGCAGTACTTC; CDR3aa: CASSSGPDGTYEQYF
v_gene: TRBV7-8; d_gene: -; j_gene: TRBJ2-4; abundance: -; CDR3nt: TGTGCCAGCAGCTTAGATGGCAGCCGCGGGTACATTCAGTACTTC; CDR3aa: CASSLDGSRGYIQYF
v_gene: TRBV7-9; d_gene: -; j_gene: TRBJ2-1; abundance: -; CDR3nt: TGTGCCAGCAGCGAAATAGCGTCTTACAATGAGCAGTTCTTC; CDR3aa: CASSEIASYNEQFF
v_gene: TRBV28; d_gene: -; j_gene: TRBJ1-5; abundance: hyperexpanded; CDR3nt: TGTGCCAGCATCAGGGGCAATCAGCCCCAGCATTTT; CDR3aa: CASIRGNQPQHF
v_gene: TRBV6-5; d_gene: -; j_gene: TRBJ2-7; abundance: -; CDR3nt: TGTGCCAGCAACGAACAGGGAACTCCCTACGAGCAGTACTTC; CDR3aa: CASNEQGTPYEQYF
v_gene: TRBV28; d_gene: -; j_gene: TRBJ1-1; abundance: -; CDR3nt: TGTGCCAGCAGTTTACCTCGTTCGGACATTCTGAACACTGAAGCTTTCTTT; CDR3aa: CASSLPRSDILNTEAFF
v_gene: TRBV28; d_gene: TRBD1; j_gene: TRBJ1-5; abundance: -; CDR3nt: TGTGCCAGCAGTTTAGGGACAGGGGCCTTCCTGAGCAATCAGCCCCAGCATTTT; CDR3aa: CASSLGTGAFLSNQPQHF
v_gene: TRBV5-1; d_gene: -; j_gene: TRBJ2-5; abundance: -; CDR3nt: TGCGCCAGCAGCATCCGATCCGACTCAGCTCAAGAGACCCAGTACTTC; CDR3aa: CASSIRSDSAQETQYF
v_gene: TRBV4-1; d_gene: TRBD1; j_gene: TRBJ1-6; abundance: -; CDR3nt: TGCGCCAGCAGCCAAGATCCCGGGCGGCCCCAGGGGGCGCGATTCAGCTCACCCCTCCACTTT; CDR3aa: CASSQDPGRPQGARFSSPLHF
v_gene: TRBV5-4; d_gene: TRBD2; j_gene: TRBJ2-7; abundance: few; CDR3nt: TGTGCCAGCAGCCGGACTAGCGGGACCTACGAGCAGTACTTC; CDR3aa: CASSRTSGTYEQYF
v_gene: TRBV27; d_gene: TRBD1; j_gene: TRBJ1-4; abundance: -; CDR3nt: TGTGCCAGCGGGACAGGGGCTCTAGAAAAACTGTTTTTT; CDR3aa: CASGTGALEKLFF
v_gene: TRBV28; d_gene: -; j_gene: TRBJ2-1; abundance: once; CDR3nt: TGTGCCAGCATGATAGGCCGCTCCTACAATGAGCAGTTCTTC; CDR3aa: CASMIGRSYNEQFF
v_gene: TRBV2; d_gene: -; j_gene: TRBJ1-1; abundance: -; CDR3nt: TGTGCCAGCAGTCAGGGACCACTTCACACTGAAGCTTTCTTT; CDR3aa: CASSQGPLHTEAFF
v_gene: TRBV10-3; d_gene: TRBD2; j_gene: TRBJ2-3; abundance: -; CDR3nt: TGTGCCACCGCCTCCGGGACTAGCGGTGGGGATACGCAGTATTTT; CDR3aa: CATASGTSGGDTQYF
v_gene: TRBV5-5; d_gene: -; j_gene: TRBJ1-1; abundance: -; CDR3nt: TGTGCCAGCAGCTTGGTTGTGGGGAGGTACACTGAAGCTTTCTTT; CDR3aa: CASSLVVGRYTEAFF
v_gene: TRBV5-1; d_gene: -; j_gene: TRBJ2-2; abundance: few; CDR3nt: TGCGCCAGCAGCTTGATCTCGGGCACCGGGGAGCTGTTTTTT; CDR3aa: CASSLISGTGELFF